This T cell receptor (beta chain) came from a study of cytomegalovirus exposure and HLA in healthy donors. Germline-derived CDR1 and CDR2 are KGHSH and LQKENI. Trimming removed 3 bases at V and 6 bases at J, with 18 bases between. This CDR3 has 16 residues. The PCR had 60 Vbeta and 13 Jbeta primers. Repertoires were generated with immunoSEQ multiplex PCR, while TCRdb's copy carries only in-frame clones and drops some. The sample table includes 100,000 to 150,000 clones. The TCR sequence derives from a man aged 18 to 29 in good health and CMV-seronegative. Sequences were obtained from PBMCs. The chain uses TRBV18 and TRBJ2-1, with D tentatively TRBD2 (7 bases). CDR3 amino acids: CASSPLGGALSNEQFF. Here the CDR3 DNA reads TGTGCCAGCTCACCGCTTGGGGGGGCGCTGAGCAATGAGCAGTTCTTC.